The clone carrying this T cell receptor (beta chain) was seen a few times. Its antigen is unknown. Between the trimmed V and J ends, which lost 0 bases and 0 bases, there was a span of 10 bases. Germline V gives CDR1 SGDLS, CDR2 YYNGEE. The CDR3 contains 16 residues. PCR amplification relied on 60 Vbeta primers (plus 13 Jbeta primers). Sequencing used immunoSEQ multiplex PCR; TCRdb keeps in-frame clones, though not all of them. Seen here are some 160,000 clones, 77% observed once, and the top ten hold around 1.6%. The data are from a study of cytomegalovirus exposure and HLA in healthy donors. Study at large: The study placed less than 90% of its roughly 400 genotyped donors in the Caucasian-associated ancestry cluster.

Study-wide findings and caveats: Three chains linked to CMV were shown in vitro to be specific for CMV antigens. Further analysis, carried out later, found HLA-associated TCR beta chains more clonally expanded than equally common other chains. No immune exposure information besides CMV serostatus was available.

Sequenced: PBMCs. V and J are TRBV9 and TRBJ1-3; D is ambiguous. The clonotype originates from a woman aged 25 to 39 in good health and CMV-seronegative. The CDR3 spells CASSVVAGRSGNTIYF. As DNA, the CDR3 is TGTGCCAGCAGCGTAGTGGCAGGCCGCTCTGGAAACACCATATATTTT. The full variable domain, completed using reference TRBV9 and TRBJ1-3, is DSGVTQTPKHLITATGQRVTLRCSPRSGDLSVYWYQQSLDQGLQFLIQYYNGEERAKGNILERFSAQQFPDLHSELNLSSLELGDSALYFCASSVVAGRSGNTIYFGEGSWLTVV.